Given below is one T cell receptor (beta chain) in context. The data were taken from a study of blood T cell repertoires in COVID-19. Looking at the study overall: The study drew acute and convalescent COVID-19 samples from the United States, Italy and Spain. Nucleic acid was either cDNA or gDNA, and it came from T cells, B-cell-depleted T cells, or PBMCs.

The CDR3 sequence is 16 residues long. The V end was cut by 4 bases, the J end by 4 bases, with 20 bases between. CDR1 and CDR2 from the germline V gene are SGHRS and YFSETQ. Profiling relied on immunoSEQ multiplex PCR, and the TCRdb table lists in-frame clones only, not all of them. The sample yields more than 250,000 clones, around 87% seen once. Across 20 to 25 US areas, participants ranged in age from about 18 to 90 years. This clonotype originated in a woman in her 30s who had recovered from COVID-19. The chain carries TRBV5-1 and TRBJ1-1; D is perhaps TRBD1 (6 bases). Specimen: PBMCs or T cells enriched from blood (not recorded which). The CDR3 protein is CASSIGWDTGRTEAFF. The CDR3 nucleotides are TGCGCCAGCAGCATCGGGTGGGACACCGGGCGCACTGAAGCTTTCTTT. The complete variable domain, with remaining parts taken from reference TRBV5-1 and TRBJ1-1, reads KAGVTQTPRYLIKTRGQQVTLSCSPISGHRSVSWYQQTPGQGLQFLFEYFSETQRNKGNFPGRFSGRQFSNSRSEMNVSTLELGDSALYLCASSIGWDTGRTEAFFGQGTRLTVV.